The TCR beta chain under discussion was sequenced for a study of identical twins. Study-wide findings and caveats: Zero-insertion analyses were open to partial confounding by invariant MAIT and iNKT cells.

A universal primer site was incorporated via template switching, and the cDNA contained unique molecular identifiers. TCRdb analysed the 5' RACE reads with MiXCR anew, one entry per CDR3 protein. The table records approximately 690,000 distinct CDR3 sequences, roughly 6.2% of them present only once. This clonotype was detected only a few times. Antigen: not known. The CDR3 has 16 amino acids. Germline V gene sequence: CDR1 SGHNT, CDR2 YYREEE (reference sequence). Trimming removed 2 bases at V and 10 bases at J, with 22 bases between. Sequencing was carried out using naive T cells sorted from blood. This receptor was taken from a man between 18 and 29 years old in good health. The V call is TRBV5-4, the J call TRBJ2-1; D possibly corresponds to TRBD2 (6 bases). The CDR3 region has the DNA TGTGCCAGCAGCTTCGTGTCGGGAGTTGGGGCTGGGGAGCAGTTCTTC. Translating it yields CASSFVSGVGAGEQFF.